These 10 T cell receptor beta chains share one sample of origin, sequenced in a study of shared clonotypes between healthy human individuals. The naive CD8 population came from CD45RO-negative cells selected for CCR7, without terminally differentiated effector memory CD45RA+ cells. The method was immunoSEQ multiplex PCR; TCRdb's version includes in-frame clones alone and lacks a portion of them. Of approximately 720,000 clones listed, around 90% are singletons. The sequenced sample consisted of naive CD8+ T cells sorted from blood. These receptors were obtained from a young man in good health.

The chain carries TRBV11-2 and TRBJ2-3, with D perhaps matching TRBD2 (6 bases). There are 18 residues in the CDR3. Trimming stripped 5 bases from V and 0 bases from J, with 21 bases between. Germline V lookup: CDR1 SGHAT, CDR2 FQNNGV. CDR3 bases: TGTGCCAGCAGCCGAGGACCGGGACTTTTATCTAGCACAGATACGCAGTATTTT. It encodes CASSRGPGLLSSTDTQYF.

This clone has a single count. This chain connects TRBV7-9 to TRBJ2-3; D call uncertain. Trimming removed 3 bases at V and 3 bases at J, with 16 bases between. The CDR3 runs 16 residues. Germline CDR1 SEHNR, CDR2 FQNEAQ (reference sequence). The CDR3 is CASSFPLGAQTDTQYF. CDR3 sequence (DNA): TGTGCCAGCAGCTTCCCCCTCGGAGCGCAAACAGATACGCAGTATTTT.

The chain links TRBV11-3 to TRBJ2-1; 13 nucleotides agree with TRBD2. The CDR3 length is 17 residues. V dropped 4 bases and J dropped 9; count of bases not matched to a gene: 12. The germline gives CDR1 SGHNT, CDR2 YENEEA. CDR3 bases: TGTGCCAGCAGCTCGTGGACTAGCGGGAGTCGTCAACCTGAGCAGTTCTTC. This gives the protein CASSSWTSGSRQPEQFF.

This chain uses TRBV21-1 with TRBJ1-1. TRBV21-1 is an annotated pseudogene. The CDR3 has 14 amino acids. CDR3 sequence reads: CASSKSGGNTEAFF. DNA of the CDR3: TGTGCCAGCAGCAAATCGGGGGGAAACACTGAAGCTTTCTTT.

This rearrangement joins TRBV5-1 to TRBJ2-3, with 9 bases fitting TRBD2. Germline V gene lookup returns CDR1 SGHRS and CDR2 YFSETQ. Trimming removed 7 bases from V and 2 bases from J; junction bases left unmatched: 5. This CDR3 region has 14 residues. The CDR3 reads CASQASGATDTQYF. The CDR3 nucleotides are TGCGCCAGCCAAGCTAGCGGGGCCACAGATACGCAGTATTTT.

This chain links TRBV9 with TRBJ2-1, with 7 bases aligning to TRBD2. Germline values: CDR1 SGDLS, CDR2 YYNGEE. The CDR3 extends over 15 amino acids. V shed 3 bases, J shed 2 bases, and the junction held 5 bases outside the gene matches. Written as DNA, the CDR3 is TGTGCCAGCAGCGGCCAGCGGGGAACCTACAATGAGCAGTTCTTC. This sequence encodes CASSGQRGTYNEQFF.

Here the CDR3 reads CASSTRQGGTGELFF. The DNA of the CDR3 is TGTGCCAGCAGTACACGACAGGGAGGGACCGGGGAGCTGTTTTTT. The rearrangement uses TRBV27 and TRBJ2-2; perhaps D is TRBD1 or TRBD2 (7 bases each). This CDR3 spans 15 amino acids. Looked up from germline, CDR1 is MNHEY and CDR2 is SMNVEV (reference sequence). V dropped 5 bases and J dropped 5 bases, with 15 bases sitting between them.

This rearrangement joins TRBV2 to TRBJ2-1; no reliable D call. Germline-derived CDR1 and CDR2 are SNHLY and FYNNEI. CDR3 size: 10 residues. V dropped 10 bases and J dropped 13 bases, with 14 bases sitting between them. CDR3 loop: CAITPGSQFF. The CDR3 coding sequence is TGTGCCATTACGCCAGGCTCTCAGTTCTTC.

The J gene is TRBJ2-7, the V gene TRBV10-3, with a tentative D call TRBD2 (5 bases). The CDR3 is 15 residues long. Germline assignment: CDR1 ENHRY and CDR2 SYGVKD. Trimming left V 8 bases short and J 3 bases short, with 20 bases between. The CDR3 here is CAIAVGVRLDYEQYF. CDR3 coding DNA: TGTGCCATCGCCGTCGGGGTTCGCTTGGACTACGAGCAGTACTTC.

The chain is built from TRBV30 and TRBJ1-3; D gene unclear. The CDR3 loop spans 12 amino acids. Germline-derived CDR1 and CDR2 are GTSNPN and SVGIG (reference sequence). V was cut by 3 bases and J by 1 base, with 4 bases left in between. The CDR3 spells CAWRSSGNTIYF. CDR3 in DNA: TGTGCCTGGAGAAGTTCTGGAAACACCATATATTTT.